Listed below are T cell receptor beta chains from one sample, sequenced in a study of T cells after posttransplantation cyclophosphamide. Repertoires were generated with immunoSEQ multiplex PCR, while TCRdb's copy carries only in-frame clones and drops some. Sampling found around 24,000 clones, none seen once. Sequencing used PBMCs, obtained after allogeneic stem cell transplant with posttransplant cyclophosphamide. The receptors were gathered from a male patient in his late teens or twenties who received an allogeneic stem cell transplant from a related donor, was CMV-positive, and had no GVHD. Some T cells may be the graft donor's. CDR3s include the opening cysteine and the closing phenylalanine or tryptophan. Each record gives: CDR3 DNA, CDR3 protein, J gene, D gene, CDR3 length, clone size, V gene. The D gene is left open where the match is weak. Only part of the rows carry a size: once, few, many, or a class if the clone is expanded.

cdr3_nt: TGTGCCAGCAGCTTAGCGGGGGGAACCGGGGAGCTGTTTTTT
cdr3_aa: CASSLAGGTGELFF
j_call: TRBJ2-2
d_call: TRBD2
cdr3_length: 14
clone_size: many
v_call: TRBV11-3

cdr3_nt: TGTGCCAGCAGCGGTACGGGGGGGGGAAACATTCAGTACTTC
cdr3_aa: CASSGTGGGNIQYF
j_call: TRBJ2-4
d_call: TRBD2
cdr3_length: 14
clone_size: few
v_call: TRBV9

cdr3_nt: TGTGCCAGCAGCTCCTACGGGATTCTAGACACCGGGGAGCTGTTTTTT
cdr3_aa: CASSSYGILDTGELFF
j_call: TRBJ2-2
d_call: .
cdr3_length: 16
clone_size: .
v_call: TRBV7-2

cdr3_nt: TGTGCCAGTAGTAATACAGGGCAAGAGACCCAGTACTTC
cdr3_aa: CASSNTGQETQYF
j_call: TRBJ2-5
d_call: .
cdr3_length: 13
clone_size: many
v_call: TRBV19

cdr3_nt: TGTGCCAGCAGCCCGTTGCGGGGTGTTGGTTACGAGCAGTACTTC
cdr3_aa: CASSPLRGVGYEQYF
j_call: TRBJ2-7
d_call: .
cdr3_length: 15
clone_size: many
v_call: TRBV11-2

cdr3_nt: TGTGCCAGCAGCTATGGGGATGGCGGGGGGAACACAGATACGCAGTATTTT
cdr3_aa: CASSYGDGGGNTDTQYF
j_call: TRBJ2-3
d_call: TRBD2
cdr3_length: 17
clone_size: many
v_call: TRBV7-9

cdr3_nt: TGTGCCAGCAGCCGACGGACAGGAGCCTACGAGCAGTACTTC
cdr3_aa: CASSRRTGAYEQYF
j_call: TRBJ2-7
d_call: TRBD1
cdr3_length: 14
clone_size: many
v_call: TRBV7-2

cdr3_nt: TGTGCCATCAGTGGGACAGGGTCGACCGGGGAGCTGTTTTTT
cdr3_aa: CAISGTGSTGELFF
j_call: TRBJ2-2
d_call: TRBD1
cdr3_length: 14
clone_size: many
v_call: TRBV10-3

cdr3_nt: TGTGCCAGCAGAGCGGGACATCAATACAATGAGCAGTTCTTC
cdr3_aa: CASRAGHQYNEQFF
j_call: TRBJ2-1
d_call: .
cdr3_length: 14
clone_size: many
v_call: TRBV6-6

cdr3_nt: TGCGCCAGCAGCACTGGGCTAGCGGGACCTGACTTCTACGAGCAGTACTTC
cdr3_aa: CASSTGLAGPDFYEQYF
j_call: TRBJ2-7
d_call: TRBD2
cdr3_length: 17
clone_size: few
v_call: TRBV4-1

cdr3_nt: TGTGCCAGCTCACCACCGTCAGGGGTCGAGACCCAGTACTTC
cdr3_aa: CASSPPSGVETQYF
j_call: TRBJ2-5
d_call: .
cdr3_length: 14
clone_size: many
v_call: TRBV18

cdr3_nt: TGTGCCAGCAGTACTAACACAGGGGCTGGCAATCAGCCCCAGCATTTT
cdr3_aa: CASSTNTGAGNQPQHF
j_call: TRBJ1-5
d_call: TRBD1
cdr3_length: 16
clone_size: many
v_call: TRBV2

cdr3_nt: TGTGCCAGCAGCTCCAAAACCGGGACTAGCGGGAGGAATGAGCAGTTCTTC
cdr3_aa: CASSSKTGTSGRNEQFF
j_call: TRBJ2-1
d_call: TRBD2
cdr3_length: 17
clone_size: many
v_call: TRBV5-6

cdr3_nt: TGCACCAGCAGCCACACCGGGACAGGGTTTCGCCACGAGCAGTACTTC
cdr3_aa: CTSSHTGTGFRHEQYF
j_call: TRBJ2-7
d_call: .
cdr3_length: 16
clone_size: many
v_call: TRBV1

cdr3_nt: TGTGCCAGCAGCTTGGGGAGGGACCGGTTCTTC
cdr3_aa: CASSLGRDRFF
j_call: TRBJ2-1
d_call: .
cdr3_length: 11
clone_size: many
v_call: TRBV5-8

cdr3_nt: TGTGCCAGCAGCTCGACAGGGGGCACCCCAGAGACCCAGTACTTC
cdr3_aa: CASSSTGGTPETQYF
j_call: TRBJ2-5
d_call: TRBD1
cdr3_length: 15
clone_size: many
v_call: TRBV7-3

cdr3_nt: TGTGCCTGGGGTCAGGCCCTGGGTGAAAAACTGTTTTTT
cdr3_aa: CAWGQALGEKLFF
j_call: TRBJ1-4
d_call: .
cdr3_length: 13
clone_size: many
v_call: TRBV30

cdr3_nt: TGTGCCAGCAGCTTAAGGGGACAGAACACAGATACGCAGTATTTT
cdr3_aa: CASSLRGQNTDTQYF
j_call: TRBJ2-3
d_call: TRBD1
cdr3_length: 15
clone_size: many
v_call: TRBV7-2

cdr3_nt: TGTGCCAGCAGTGCCGGCGGTCCCCAGCATTTT
cdr3_aa: CASSAGGPQHF
j_call: TRBJ1-5
d_call: .
cdr3_length: 11
clone_size: many
v_call: TRBV2

cdr3_nt: TGTGCCAGCAGATCCCACAGGGAATCCACCGGGGAGCTGTTTTTT
cdr3_aa: CASRSHRESTGELFF
j_call: TRBJ2-2
d_call: .
cdr3_length: 15
clone_size: many
v_call: TRBV7-6

cdr3_nt: TGCGCCAGCAGCCAACCCCCGGACAGGCGGGAAGAGACCCAGTACTTC
cdr3_aa: CASSQPPDRREETQYF
j_call: TRBJ2-5
d_call: TRBD1
cdr3_length: 16
clone_size: many
v_call: TRBV4-1

cdr3_nt: TGTGCCAGCAGCTTAGAGGGCAGGGTCATGAACACTGAAGCTTTCTTT
cdr3_aa: CASSLEGRVMNTEAFF
j_call: TRBJ1-1
d_call: .
cdr3_length: 16
clone_size: many
v_call: TRBV11-2

cdr3_nt: TGTGCCAGCAGCCCCCCGGGACAGTCTAATGAAAAACTGTTTTTT
cdr3_aa: CASSPPGQSNEKLFF
j_call: TRBJ1-4
d_call: TRBD1
cdr3_length: 15
clone_size: many
v_call: TRBV7-6

cdr3_nt: TGCGCCAGCAGCTTGGTGGCAGGGGATGGCTACACCTTC
cdr3_aa: CASSLVAGDGYTF
j_call: TRBJ1-2
d_call: .
cdr3_length: 13
clone_size: many
v_call: TRBV5-1

cdr3_nt: TGCGCCAGCAGCCAGACAGCTGGGGCCAACGTCCTGACTTTC
cdr3_aa: CASSQTAGANVLTF
j_call: TRBJ2-6
d_call: .
cdr3_length: 14
clone_size: many
v_call: TRBV4-1

cdr3_nt: TGTGCCACCAGCATTACAAGGAACACTGAAGCTTTCTTT
cdr3_aa: CATSITRNTEAFF
j_call: TRBJ1-1
d_call: .
cdr3_length: 13
clone_size: many
v_call: TRBV15

cdr3_nt: TGTGCCAGCAGCAAAGACGCGGCGGATCTATACAATGAGCAGTTCTTC
cdr3_aa: CASSKDAADLYNEQFF
j_call: TRBJ2-1
d_call: .
cdr3_length: 16
clone_size: few
v_call: TRBV21-1

cdr3_nt: TGTGCCAGCAGTTATCAGGGCGGCGTAGGTGGCTACACCTTC
cdr3_aa: CASSYQGGVGGYTF
j_call: TRBJ1-2
d_call: .
cdr3_length: 14
clone_size: many
v_call: TRBV6-6

cdr3_nt: TGCGCCAGCAGCCGGGACACCCGGTATGGCTACACCTTC
cdr3_aa: CASSRDTRYGYTF
j_call: TRBJ1-2
d_call: .
cdr3_length: 13
clone_size: many
v_call: TRBV5-1

cdr3_nt: TGTGCCAGCAGTTTATGGACAGGGGCCACCCAGAACACTGAAGCTTTCTTT
cdr3_aa: CASSLWTGATQNTEAFF
j_call: TRBJ1-1
d_call: TRBD1
cdr3_length: 17
clone_size: many
v_call: TRBV28

cdr3_nt: TGCAGCGTCCCCGGGCGGGATCGTTACGAGCAGTACTTC
cdr3_aa: CSVPGRDRYEQYF
j_call: TRBJ2-7
d_call: .
cdr3_length: 13
clone_size: many
v_call: TRBV29-1

cdr3_nt: TGTGCCAGCAGTGTCGGACTGGGGCAGTACTTC
cdr3_aa: CASSVGLGQYF
j_call: TRBJ2-7
d_call: .
cdr3_length: 11
clone_size: many
v_call: TRBV6-1

cdr3_nt: TGTGCCAGCAGTTTGTGGGACAGCTCTGGAAACACCATATATTTT
cdr3_aa: CASSLWDSSGNTIYF
j_call: TRBJ1-3
d_call: TRBD1
cdr3_length: 15
clone_size: many
v_call: TRBV28

cdr3_nt: TGTGCCTGGAGTGCCCGGGGAGGTCTAGGTCAGCCCCAGCATTTT
cdr3_aa: CAWSARGGLGQPQHF
j_call: TRBJ1-5
d_call: .
cdr3_length: 15
clone_size: many
v_call: TRBV30

cdr3_nt: TGTGCCAGCAGCTTAGAGGTGTGGGGGACAGGCCCAGCCTACGAGCAGTACTTC
cdr3_aa: CASSLEVWGTGPAYEQYF
j_call: TRBJ2-7
d_call: TRBD1
cdr3_length: 18
clone_size: many
v_call: TRBV11-2

cdr3_nt: TGTGCCAGCAGCGTAGATCCGGGGGGGCACACAGATACGCAGTATTTT
cdr3_aa: CASSVDPGGHTDTQYF
j_call: TRBJ2-3
d_call: TRBD2
cdr3_length: 16
clone_size: many
v_call: TRBV9

cdr3_nt: TGTGCCAGCAGTCTGGGCAGGACAGGGGGGATCTACGAGCAGTACTTT
cdr3_aa: CASSLGRTGGIYEQYF
j_call: TRBJ2-7
d_call: TRBD1
cdr3_length: 16
clone_size: few
v_call: TRBV28

cdr3_nt: TGCGCCAGCAGCCAAAGGGGAGGGGCCACTGGCTCTGGGGCCAACGTCCTGACTTTC
cdr3_aa: CASSQRGGATGSGANVLTF
j_call: TRBJ2-6
d_call: TRBD2
cdr3_length: 19
clone_size: many
v_call: TRBV4-3

cdr3_nt: TGTGCCAGCAGTGTATCAGACACTGAAGCTTTCTTT
cdr3_aa: CASSVSDTEAFF
j_call: TRBJ1-1
d_call: .
cdr3_length: 12
clone_size: many
v_call: TRBV2

cdr3_nt: TGCGCCAGCAGTCAGGGTGGGTTAAGATCTCTAGCGGGGGGAGATACGCAGTATTTT
cdr3_aa: CASSQGGLRSLAGGDTQYF
j_call: TRBJ2-3
d_call: TRBD2
cdr3_length: 19
clone_size: many
v_call: TRBV4-1

cdr3_nt: TGTGCCTGCCAAGGCGCGGGCCTAAGCTCCTACGAGCAGTACTTC
cdr3_aa: CACQGAGLSSYEQYF
j_call: TRBJ2-7
d_call: .
cdr3_length: 15
clone_size: many
v_call: TRBV30

cdr3_nt: TGTGCCAGCGCCCTCTGGGCGGCAGGGCGGGAGACCCAGTACTTC
cdr3_aa: CASALWAAGRETQYF
j_call: TRBJ2-5
d_call: .
cdr3_length: 15
clone_size: many
v_call: TRBV6-1

cdr3_nt: TGTGCCAGCAGTGAAGCGCGATATGGCTACACCTTC
cdr3_aa: CASSEARYGYTF
j_call: TRBJ1-2
d_call: .
cdr3_length: 12
clone_size: many
v_call: TRBV6-1

cdr3_nt: TGTGCCAGCAGCGCACGCCGGGACACCCATTGGACTAGCGGCTCCTACGAGCAGTACTTC
cdr3_aa: CASSARRDTHWTSGSYEQYF
j_call: TRBJ2-7
d_call: TRBD2
cdr3_length: 20
clone_size: many
v_call: TRBV7-3

cdr3_nt: TGTGCCAGCAGCTTACGTGCTAGCGGGGGGGTTCAGGGAACGCAGTATTTT
cdr3_aa: CASSLRASGGVQGTQYF
j_call: TRBJ2-3
d_call: TRBD2
cdr3_length: 17
clone_size: many
v_call: TRBV7-2

cdr3_nt: TGCGCCAGCAGCCAAGTCCGCTCCATTACAGGGTCTAACTATGGCTACACCTTC
cdr3_aa: CASSQVRSITGSNYGYTF
j_call: TRBJ1-2
d_call: .
cdr3_length: 18
clone_size: many
v_call: TRBV4-1

cdr3_nt: TGCAGCGTTGAAGATTGGGCGGGCGTGAACACTGAAGCTTTCTTT
cdr3_aa: CSVEDWAGVNTEAFF
j_call: TRBJ1-1
d_call: .
cdr3_length: 15
clone_size: many
v_call: TRBV29-1

cdr3_nt: TGTGCCAGCAGTTACCGCGGGACAGCTGGCTACACCTTC
cdr3_aa: CASSYRGTAGYTF
j_call: TRBJ1-2
d_call: TRBD1
cdr3_length: 13
clone_size: many
v_call: TRBV6-6

cdr3_nt: TGTGCCAGCACGGAGTGGGACAGGGCTGGCTACACCTTC
cdr3_aa: CASTEWDRAGYTF
j_call: TRBJ1-2
d_call: TRBD1
cdr3_length: 13
clone_size: few
v_call: TRBV28

cdr3_nt: TGTGCCAGCAGCTTGGGAGAACTACAGGGAAAGAAGGGCCAAGAGACCCAGTACTTC
cdr3_aa: CASSLGELQGKKGQETQYF
j_call: TRBJ2-5
d_call: .
cdr3_length: 19
clone_size: many
v_call: TRBV7-9

cdr3_nt: TGTGCCAGCAGCGTAGAGTCTAGCGGGGAGGAGACCCAGTACTTC
cdr3_aa: CASSVESSGEETQYF
j_call: TRBJ2-5
d_call: TRBD2
cdr3_length: 15
clone_size: many
v_call: TRBV9

cdr3_nt: TGTGCCAGCAGTTACTCAGGGGGCGTAGAGACCCAGTACTTC
cdr3_aa: CASSYSGGVETQYF
j_call: TRBJ2-5
d_call: TRBD1
cdr3_length: 14
clone_size: many
v_call: TRBV6-6

cdr3_nt: TGTGCCAGTAGTAGGGACATCTCCTACGAGCAGTACTTC
cdr3_aa: CASSRDISYEQYF
j_call: TRBJ2-7
d_call: .
cdr3_length: 13
clone_size: many
v_call: TRBV19

cdr3_nt: TGTGCCAGCAGCTTATTAGCGGGAGGTACCGAGCAGCACTTC
cdr3_aa: CASSLLAGGTEQHF
j_call: TRBJ2-7
d_call: TRBD2
cdr3_length: 14
clone_size: .
v_call: TRBV7-7

cdr3_nt: TGTGCCTGGAGTGTAAAGGGGGCGCTGGGCTACACCTTC
cdr3_aa: CAWSVKGALGYTF
j_call: TRBJ1-2
d_call: TRBD1
cdr3_length: 13
clone_size: many
v_call: TRBV30